Sequencing of this T cell receptor beta chain was carried out in a study of T cell repertoires in cytomegalovirus infection. Whole-study context: It can be stated that public TCR beta signatures indicated CMV infection as well as a matching HLA type.

Study-level findings and limits: Carriage of CMV together with the relevant HLA was identifiable through cumulative public TCR beta family frequency. HLA-C-restricted CMV clonotypes gave the most frequent clonotype in two of eight donors.

From the reads, TCRdb called clonotypes with MiXCR, one entry per CDR3 protein. The sample consists of hundreds of thousands of distinct CDR3 sequences, less than 20% of them appearing once. This CDR3 is built from 14 residues. Germline V gene lookup returns CDR1 SGHTA and CDR2 FQGNSA. The V and J ends lost 6 bases and 7 bases, in that order; junction bases with no gene match: 8. Worth noting for this clonotype: What it binds is not known.

The sample was PBMCs. The genes are TRBV7-2 and TRBJ2-1; 8 bases align to TRBD2. The receptor's source is a human donor in good health (CMV status not recorded). Some clones in this sample may be carry-over from other donors' samples. The DNA of the CDR3 is TGTGCCAGCAGAGGGAGCCCTAGCGGGAATGAGCAGTTCTTC. Protein product: CASRGSPSGNEQFF.